The rows below give T cell receptor beta chains drawn from one sample of a study of cytotoxic CD8 clonotypes in ibrutinib-treated CLL. TCRdb's copy holds only in-frame clones and misses some; the assay was immunoSEQ multiplex PCR. The data show some 100,000 clones, more than 55% seen once. Material: PBMCs, obtained after 24 months of ibrutinib treatment. Receptors were obtained from a human donor with chronic lymphocytic leukemia. CDR3s include the opening cysteine and the closing phenylalanine or tryptophan. D genes are given only for firm matches. Clone size is shown for a subset of rows, as once, few, many or a class of expanded clone.

j_gene: TRBJ1-6; abundance: few; v_gene: TRBV14; d_gene: NA; CDR3aa: CASSQVALSPLHF; CDR3nt: TGTGCCAGCAGCCAAGTGGCCCTTTCACCCCTCCACTTT
j_gene: TRBJ2-5; abundance: NA; v_gene: TRBV5-1; d_gene: TRBD2; CDR3aa: CASSSGNGGEETQYF; CDR3nt: TGCGCCAGCAGCTCCGGAAATGGGGGGGAAGAGACCCAGTACTTC
j_gene: TRBJ1-5; abundance: NA; v_gene: TRBV30; d_gene: TRBD1; CDR3aa: CAWSLGTAGQPQHF; CDR3nt: TGTGCCTGGAGTCTCGGGACAGCGGGGCAGCCCCAGCATTTT
j_gene: TRBJ1-3; abundance: few; v_gene: TRBV11-2; d_gene: NA; CDR3aa: CASSLETHGNTIYF; CDR3nt: TGTGCCAGCAGCTTGGAGACTCATGGAAACACCATATATTTT
j_gene: TRBJ1-4; abundance: few; v_gene: TRBV2; d_gene: NA; CDR3aa: CASGKDNEKLFF; CDR3nt: TGTGCCAGCGGGAAGGATAATGAAAAACTGTTTTTT
j_gene: TRBJ1-3; abundance: few; v_gene: TRBV18; d_gene: NA; CDR3aa: CASSLIQGSGNTIYF; CDR3nt: TGTGCCAGCTCACTGATCCAGGGATCTGGAAACACCATATATTTT
j_gene: TRBJ2-7; abundance: few; v_gene: TRBV2; d_gene: NA; CDR3aa: CASSERNTYEQYF; CDR3nt: TGTGCCAGCAGTGAGAGAAATACCTACGAGCAGTACTTC
j_gene: TRBJ2-3; abundance: NA; v_gene: TRBV5-1; d_gene: TRBD2; CDR3aa: CASSSPVAGGSHPSDTQYF; CDR3nt: TGCGCCAGCAGCTCCCCAGTCGCGGGGGGCTCCCACCCCTCAGATACGCAGTATTTT
j_gene: TRBJ2-7; abundance: few; v_gene: TRBV6-5; d_gene: NA; CDR3aa: CATQGGAGEQYF; CDR3nt: TGTGCCACCCAAGGAGGTGCGGGGGAGCAGTACTTC
j_gene: TRBJ1-4; abundance: NA; v_gene: TRBV30; d_gene: TRBD1; CDR3aa: CAWSIKPGQGDEKLFF; CDR3nt: TGTGCCTGGAGTATTAAACCGGGACAGGGTGATGAAAAACTGTTTTTT
j_gene: TRBJ1-6; abundance: NA; v_gene: TRBV7-9; d_gene: NA; CDR3aa: CASSLYTENSPLHF; CDR3nt: TGTGCCAGCAGTTTGTATACTGAAAATTCACCCCTCCACTTT
j_gene: TRBJ2-3; abundance: few; v_gene: TRBV7-2; d_gene: TRBD2; CDR3aa: CASSIGLVASDTQYF; CDR3nt: TGTGCCAGCAGTATCGGACTAGTCGCCTCAGATACGCAGTATTTT
j_gene: TRBJ2-1; abundance: few; v_gene: TRBV11-2; d_gene: NA; CDR3aa: CASSLGKRLRNEQFF; CDR3nt: TGTGCCAGCAGCTTAGGTAAGCGGCTTCGAAATGAGCAGTTCTTC
j_gene: TRBJ2-7; abundance: NA; v_gene: TRBV5-1; d_gene: NA; CDR3aa: CASSKEGFYEQYF; CDR3nt: TGCGCCAGCAGCAAGGAGGGGTTCTACGAGCAGTACTTC
j_gene: TRBJ1-1; abundance: NA; v_gene: TRBV7-2; d_gene: TRBD1; CDR3aa: CASSLGTVRLNTEAFF; CDR3nt: TGTGCCAGCAGCCTGGGGACAGTTCGACTGAACACTGAAGCTTTCTTT
j_gene: TRBJ2-7; abundance: NA; v_gene: TRBV27; d_gene: NA; CDR3aa: CASSSPGEQYF; CDR3nt: TGTGCCAGCAGTTCTCCGGGGGAGCAGTACTTC
j_gene: TRBJ1-3; abundance: NA; v_gene: TRBV6-1; d_gene: NA; CDR3aa: CASRSPLSSGNTIYF; CDR3nt: TGTGCCAGCAGGTCCCCCTTGAGCTCTGGAAACACCATATATTTT
j_gene: TRBJ1-4; abundance: NA; v_gene: TRBV19; d_gene: NA; CDR3aa: CASSLQGTNEKLFF; CDR3nt: TGTGCCAGTAGTTTACAGGGAACTAATGAAAAACTGTTTTTT
j_gene: TRBJ2-3; abundance: NA; v_gene: TRBV11-3; d_gene: NA; CDR3aa: CASSLKDLPADTQYF; CDR3nt: TGTGCCAGCAGCTTGAAGGACCTCCCGGCAGATACGCAGTATTTT
j_gene: TRBJ2-1; abundance: NA; v_gene: TRBV5-1; d_gene: TRBD1; CDR3aa: CASSLGTGGLNEQFF; CDR3nt: TGCGCCAGCAGCTTGGGGACAGGGGGTCTGAATGAGCAGTTCTTC
j_gene: TRBJ2-3; abundance: NA; v_gene: TRBV9; d_gene: NA; CDR3aa: CASSLIGGPTDTQYF; CDR3nt: TGTGCCAGCAGCTTAATCGGGGGGCCTACAGATACGCAGTATTTT
j_gene: TRBJ2-5; abundance: few; v_gene: TRBV28; d_gene: NA; CDR3aa: CASSLAGSLETQYF; CDR3nt: TGTGCCAGCAGTCTGGCGGGATCGTTAGAGACCCAGTACTTC
j_gene: TRBJ1-2; abundance: few; v_gene: TRBV11-3; d_gene: NA; CDR3aa: CASSLDTRGYTF; CDR3nt: TGTGCCAGCAGCTTAGACACGCGTGGCTACACCTTC
j_gene: TRBJ1-2; abundance: NA; v_gene: TRBV19; d_gene: NA; CDR3aa: CASTTLNIGPGYTF; CDR3nt: TGTGCCAGTACCACCCTTAATATAGGTCCTGGCTACACCTTC
j_gene: TRBJ2-7; abundance: NA; v_gene: TRBV27; d_gene: TRBD2; CDR3aa: CASSLGLAGGDPTYEQYF; CDR3nt: TGTGCCAGCAGTTTAGGACTAGCGGGGGGGGACCCAACCTACGAGCAGTACTTC
j_gene: TRBJ1-2; abundance: NA; v_gene: TRBV19; d_gene: NA; CDR3aa: CASSIRGDLYGYTF; CDR3nt: TGTGCCAGTAGTATAAGGGGCGACCTCTATGGCTACACCTTC
j_gene: TRBJ1-2; abundance: NA; v_gene: TRBV7-2; d_gene: TRBD1; CDR3aa: CASSSTGYGYTF; CDR3nt: TGTGCCAGCAGCTCGACAGGGTATGGCTACACCTTC
j_gene: TRBJ2-5; abundance: few; v_gene: TRBV28; d_gene: TRBD1; CDR3aa: CASSLRQGVETQYF; CDR3nt: TGTGCCAGCAGTTTACGACAGGGTGTAGAGACCCAGTACTTC
j_gene: TRBJ2-5; abundance: NA; v_gene: TRBV6-5; d_gene: TRBD2; CDR3aa: CASSYMASGSETQYF; CDR3nt: TGTGCCAGCAGTTACATGGCTAGCGGTTCCGAGACCCAGTACTTC
j_gene: TRBJ2-3; abundance: few; v_gene: TRBV6-6; d_gene: NA; CDR3aa: CASTLGGRRTDTQYF; CDR3nt: TGTGCCAGCACTCTGGGGGGACGGCGCACAGATACGCAGTATTTT
j_gene: TRBJ1-1; abundance: NA; v_gene: TRBV18; d_gene: TRBD1; CDR3aa: CASSPGTGGNTEAFF; CDR3nt: TGTGCCAGCTCACCAGGGACAGGGGGAAACACTGAAGCTTTCTTT
j_gene: TRBJ2-6; abundance: NA; v_gene: TRBV27; d_gene: NA; CDR3aa: CASSAGTARSAANVLTF; CDR3nt: TGTGCCAGCAGTGCTGGGACGGCCCGATCTGCGGCCAACGTCCTGACTTTC
j_gene: TRBJ2-5; abundance: few; v_gene: TRBV5-6; d_gene: TRBD2; CDR3aa: CASNILAGAQETQYF; CDR3nt: TGTGCCAGCAACATTTTAGCGGGGGCCCAAGAGACCCAGTACTTC
j_gene: TRBJ1-1; abundance: NA; v_gene: TRBV18; d_gene: NA; CDR3aa: CASSPSDKNTEAFF; CDR3nt: TGTGCCAGCTCACCCTCCGACAAGAACACTGAAGCTTTCTTT
j_gene: TRBJ2-2; abundance: few; v_gene: TRBV6-5; d_gene: NA; CDR3aa: CASRGGGRVLFF; CDR3nt: TGTGCCAGCAGAGGAGGTGGCAGGGTCCTGTTTTTT
j_gene: TRBJ2-7; abundance: NA; v_gene: TRBV15; d_gene: TRBD1; CDR3aa: CATSRDKTGTVIYEQYF; CDR3nt: TGTGCCACCAGCAGAGATAAAACCGGGACAGTGATCTACGAGCAGTACTTC
j_gene: TRBJ2-3; abundance: NA; v_gene: TRBV11-3; d_gene: TRBD1; CDR3aa: CASSWTGTGDTDTQYF; CDR3nt: TGTGCCAGCAGCTGGACCGGGACAGGGGACACAGATACGCAGTATTTT
j_gene: TRBJ2-1; abundance: few; v_gene: TRBV5-4; d_gene: NA; CDR3aa: CASRTDHNEQFF; CDR3nt: TGTGCCAGCAGGACGGATCACAATGAGCAGTTCTTC
j_gene: TRBJ2-1; abundance: NA; v_gene: TRBV15; d_gene: NA; CDR3aa: CATSREADYNEQFF; CDR3nt: TGTGCCACCAGCAGAGAAGCGGACTACAATGAGCAGTTCTTC
j_gene: TRBJ2-7; abundance: NA; v_gene: TRBV5-4; d_gene: TRBD1; CDR3aa: CASSLVGQGYEQYF; CDR3nt: TGTGCCAGCAGCTTGGTGGGACAGGGGTACGAGCAGTACTTC
j_gene: TRBJ1-4; abundance: NA; v_gene: TRBV28; d_gene: NA; CDR3aa: CASSLSDRANEKLFF; CDR3nt: TGTGCCAGCAGTTTATCGGACAGAGCTAATGAAAAACTGTTTTTT
j_gene: TRBJ1-1; abundance: few; v_gene: TRBV20-1; d_gene: NA; CDR3aa: CSARDNTEAFF; CDR3nt: TGCAGTGCTAGAGATAACACTGAAGCTTTCTTT
j_gene: TRBJ1-2; abundance: few; v_gene: TRBV28; d_gene: TRBD1; CDR3aa: CASRDRGNYGYTF; CDR3nt: TGTGCCTCCAGGGACAGGGGCAACTATGGCTACACCTTC
j_gene: TRBJ2-5; abundance: few; v_gene: TRBV5-1; d_gene: TRBD2; CDR3aa: CASSIPQGLGEETQYF; CDR3nt: TGCGCCAGCAGCATACCCCAGGGACTAGGGGAGGAGACCCAGTACTTC
j_gene: TRBJ1-2; abundance: few; v_gene: TRBV27; d_gene: NA; CDR3aa: CASADRNYGYTF; CDR3nt: TGTGCCAGCGCCGACAGAAACTATGGCTACACCTTC
j_gene: TRBJ1-1; abundance: NA; v_gene: TRBV6-6; d_gene: NA; CDR3aa: CASSYSEGNTEAFF; CDR3nt: TGTGCCAGCAGTTACTCAGAGGGGAACACTGAAGCTTTCTTT
j_gene: TRBJ2-2; abundance: few; v_gene: TRBV7-9; d_gene: NA; CDR3aa: CASSRDGDTGELFF; CDR3nt: TGTGCCAGCAGCAGAGATGGTGACACCGGGGAGCTGTTTTTT
j_gene: TRBJ2-7; abundance: NA; v_gene: TRBV9; d_gene: NA; CDR3aa: CASSPRPEGEQYF; CDR3nt: TGTGCCAGCAGCCCCCGCCCCGAGGGCGAGCAGTACTTC
j_gene: TRBJ1-2; abundance: NA; v_gene: TRBV7-9; d_gene: TRBD1; CDR3aa: CASSLADREHGYTF; CDR3nt: TGTGCCAGCAGCTTAGCGGACAGGGAGCATGGCTACACCTTC
j_gene: TRBJ1-5; abundance: NA; v_gene: TRBV25-1; d_gene: NA; CDR3aa: CASSAGRTYSNQPQHF; CDR3nt: TGTGCCAGCAGTGCCGGACGGACTTATAGCAATCAGCCCCAGCATTTT
j_gene: TRBJ2-7; abundance: few; v_gene: TRBV5-1; d_gene: NA; CDR3aa: CASRSQGYEQYF; CDR3nt: TGCGCCAGCAGGTCACAGGGCTACGAGCAGTACTTC